This passage covers 19 T cell receptor beta chains from one sample sequenced in a study of shared clonotypes between healthy human individuals. Clones were sequenced by immunoSEQ multiplex PCR, and TCRdb holds only the in-frame ones, with some missing. The sample has 490,000 or so clones, 76% seen once; the top ten hold over 10%. The sequencing sample was made of PBMCs. The receptors stem from a woman in her 40s in good health. Some clones in this sample may be carry-over from other donors' samples.

The J gene is TRBJ2-7, the V gene TRBV11-3; TRBD2 might be the D (6 bases). This CDR3 is built from 15 residues. The germline CDR1 and CDR2 sequences are SGHNT and YENEEA. V was shortened by 6 bases and J by 4 bases, with 19 bases between the two germline ends. The CDR3 coding sequence is TGTGCCAGCAGTCGTCGGGGAGGTAGCGATTACGAGCAGTACTTC. Its protein product is CASSRRGGSDYEQYF.

The chain is built from TRBV7-9 and TRBJ2-7; 14 nucleotides agree with TRBD2. This CDR3 is built from 14 residues. Germline lookup yields CDR1 SEHNR and CDR2 FQNEAQ (reference sequence). The ends lost 4 bases at V and 7 bases at J; junction bases unmatched: 3. CDR3 DNA: TGTGCCAGCAGCTCGACTAGCGGGAGGGTGGAGCAGTACTTC. Amino acid sequence: CASSSTSGRVEQYF.

This chain joins TRBV30 and TRBJ1-1, with 8 nucleotides matching TRBD1. Germline assignment: CDR1 GTSNPN and CDR2 SVGIG (reference sequence). The trim removed 4 bases at V and 1 base at J, leaving 2 bases unmatched. The CDR3 has 13 residues. The DNA for the CDR3 is TGTGCCTGGACCACAGGGGGGAACACTGAAGCTTTCTTT. Protein: CAWTTGGNTEAFF.

The chain is built from TRBV2 and TRBJ2-1; D gene ambiguous. This CDR3 has 12 residues. Germline V CDR1 and CDR2: SNHLY, FYNNEI. The V end lost 6 bases, the J end lost 11 bases, and 14 bases lay between the germline ends. DNA for the CDR3: TGTGCCAGCAGCCCCACCAGATTTCAGCAGTTCTTC. Its translation: CASSPTRFQQFF.

The rearrangement joins TRBV6-5 to TRBJ2-7; TRBD2 aligns across 11 bases. This CDR3 has 14 residues. The ends lost 5 bases at V and 2 bases at J; junction bases unmatched: 2. CDR1 and CDR2 from the germline V gene are MNHEY and SVGAGI. DNA for the CDR3: TGTGCCAGCAGTCCGGGACTAGCGGCCTACGAGCAGTACTTC. This gives the protein CASSPGLAAYEQYF.

The chain uses TRBV14 and TRBJ1-2; TRBD1 is a possible D gene (6 bases). Trimming left V 4 bases short and J 5 bases short, with 11 bases between. Per the germline V gene, CDR1 is SGHDN and CDR2 is FVKESK. The CDR3 spans 13 residues. The CDR3 region is CASSPGVSYGYTF. The CDR3 DNA follows: TGTGCCAGCAGCCCAGGGGTATCGTATGGCTACACCTTC.

As DNA, the CDR3 is TGTGCCAGCAGCTTAGTCGGACAGGGGGCCTACGAGCAGTACTTC. The encoded protein is CASSLVGQGAYEQYF. V usage is TRBV7-2 and J usage is TRBJ2-7, with TRBD1 identical over 10 bases. Germline CDR1 and CDR2: SGHTA and FQGNSA. CDR3 length equals 15 residues. After removal of 1 base from V and 2 bases from J, the junction contained 2 bases not matched to a gene.

This sequence joins TRBV10-3 and TRBJ2-5; 14 positions match TRBD2. The CDR3 covers 14 residues. The germline gives CDR1 ENHRY, CDR2 SYGVKD. After removal of 10 bases from V and 7 bases from J, the junction contained 8 bases not matched to a gene. In nucleotides, the CDR3 is TGTGCCAGCTCCGGGACTAGCGGGAGAGGGACCCAGTACTTC. This sequence encodes CASSGTSGRGTQYF.

V and J are TRBV15 and TRBJ2-1; possible D gene TRBD1, 5 bases. There are 15 residues in the CDR3. Germline-derived CDR1 and CDR2 are LNHNV and YYDKDF (reference sequence). Trimming removed 0 bases from V and 4 bases from J, with 10 bases in between. CDR3 in amino acids: CATSRDRQTYNEQFF. As DNA, the CDR3 is TGTGCCACCAGCAGAGACCGACAGACGTACAATGAGCAGTTCTTC.

This chain links TRBV7-2 with TRBJ1-1; TRBD1 might be the D (5 bases). The CDR3 is 14 amino acids. V was pared by 2 bases and J by 4 bases, with 11 bases between. Germline CDR1 SGHTA, CDR2 FQGNSA. The CDR3 region is CASSLSRGGTEAFF. CDR3 DNA: TGTGCCAGCAGCTTAAGTCGGGGCGGCACTGAAGCTTTCTTT.

This chain links TRBV30 with TRBJ2-3, with D possibly TRBD2 on 6 matching bases. V gave up 2 bases and J gave up 0 bases, with 6 bases separating them. Germline-derived CDR1 and CDR2 are GTSNPN and SVGIG (reference sequence). The CDR3 extends over 13 amino acids. This CDR3 reads CAWSSGSTDTQYF. As DNA, the CDR3 is TGTGCCTGGAGTAGCGGGAGCACAGATACGCAGTATTTT. Together with reference TRBV30 and TRBJ2-3, the CDR3 gives the full variable domain: SQTIHQWPATLVQPVGSPLSLECTVEGTSNPNLYWYRQAAGRGLQLLFYSVGIGQISSEVPQNLSASRPQDRQFILSSKKLLLSDSGFYLCAWSSGSTDTQYFGPGTRLTVL.

The genes are TRBV15 and TRBJ2-5; 7 bases line up with TRBD1. The CDR3 has 12 residues. The germline CDR1 and CDR2 sequences are LNHNV and YYDKDF (reference sequence). J gave up 4 bases and V 5 bases, and 1 base lay outside the gene matches. The CDR3 sequence: CATSDRAETQYF. The CDR3 nucleotides read TGTGCCACCAGCGACAGGGCAGAGACCCAGTACTTC.

V usage is TRBV10-2 and J usage is TRBJ2-7, with 12 bases identical to TRBD2. Germline loops: CDR1 WSHSY, CDR2 SAAADI. The CDR3 covers 14 residues. Unmatched junction bases numbered 5, after V lost 7 bases and J lost 4 bases. For the CDR3, the DNA is TGCGCCAGCACCCTAGCGGGAGGGGGGTACGAGCAGTACTTC. This gives the protein CASTLAGGGYEQYF.

Remarks on this clone: With only one base between it and a far larger clone, this is likely a read error. The gene calls are TRBV28 and TRBJ2-4; the D gene is possibly TRBD2 (5 bases). CDR1 and CDR2 from the germline V gene are MDHEN and SYDVKM. The CDR3 contains 13 residues. This CDR3 reads CASRLGILNTQYF. The CDR3 region has the DNA TGTGCCAGCAGACTAGGGATCCTAAACACTCAGTACTTC.

A few counts support this clone. This chain uses TRBV19 with TRBJ2-7, with D possibly being TRBD1 (5 bases). Germline-derived CDR1 and CDR2 are LNHDA and SQIVND (reference sequence). V was pared by 1 base and J by 0 bases, with 10 bases between. The CDR3 is 15 residues long. CDR3 sequence: CASSIGPGNSYEQYF. The CDR3 DNA reads as TGTGCCAGTAGTATAGGACCAGGGAACTCCTACGAGCAGTACTTC.

This chain links TRBV4-2 with TRBJ2-1, with D possibly being TRBD2 (6 bases). The germline gives CDR1 LGHNA, CDR2 YNFKEQ. Trimming stripped 6 bases from V and 2 bases from J, with 14 bases between. This CDR3 spans 15 amino acids. Written as DNA, the CDR3 is TGTGCCAGCAGTTTTAGCGGTGCTACCTACAATGAGCAGTTCTTC. This encodes CASSFSGATYNEQFF.

A single count supports this clone. An end of the junction differs from the germline gene, which may be a read error. This chain joins TRBV10-2 and TRBJ2-1; the D gene is possibly TRBD2 (7 bases). The CDR3 runs to 14 residues. Per germline, CDR1 WSHSY and CDR2 SAAADI. The CDR3 sequence is CASRGGLARNEQFF. The CDR3 nucleotides read TGCGCCAGCAGGGGGGGGCTAGCCCGAAATGAACAGTTCTTC.

V usage is TRBV11-2 and J usage is TRBJ2-1, with TRBD2 matching over 7 bases. The germline CDR1 and CDR2 sequences are SGHAT and FQNNGV. Trimming took 3 bases from V and 5 from J; bases not matched to a gene: 7. The CDR3 is made up of 15 amino acids. The CDR3 DNA sequence: TGTGCCAGCAGCTTGAGTGGGAGGGTCCACAATGAGCAGTTCTTC. Protein product: CASSLSGRVHNEQFF.

The chain couples TRBV14 to TRBJ2-2; D remains unclear. CDR1 is SGHDN and CDR2 is FVKESK in the germline V gene. Trimming cost V 4 bases and J 6 bases, with 6 bases left between them. CDR3 length: 12 amino acids. The CDR3 nucleotides are TGTGCCAGCAGCCCCGGCCCCGGGGAGCTGTTTTTT. Its translation is CASSPGPGELFF.